This is a list of T cell receptor beta chains from one sample in a study of T cell repertoires in cytomegalovirus infection. TCRdb ran MiXCR on the reads and lists one entry per CDR3 protein. The table lists 310,000 or so distinct CDR3 sequences, 8% to 10% of them singletons, with 2% to 3% in the top ten. The specimen was PBMCs. Receptors originate from a human donor in good health (CMV status not recorded). Some clones in this sample may be carry-over from other donors' samples. CDR3s include the opening cysteine and the closing phenylalanine or tryptophan. A D gene is named only where the DNA matches it firmly. A row's size may be missing; if present it is once, few, many or a size class.

V: TRBV28
size: many
J: TRBJ1-1
D: .
DNA: TGTGCCAGCACGTCTAACACTGAAGCTTTCTTT
CDR3: CASTSNTEAFF

V: TRBV7-8
size: many
J: TRBJ1-3
D: TRBD1
DNA: TGTGCCAGCACCCCAAGCCCAAAGGGGGCATTTGGAAACACCATATATTTT
CDR3: CASTPSPKGAFGNTIYF

V: TRBV5-5
size: .
J: TRBJ2-1
D: .
DNA: TGTGCCAGCAGCCCCTATGGTCCGCGGAGCCTCAATGAGCAGTTCTTC
CDR3: CASSPYGPRSLNEQFF

V: TRBV5-8
size: few
J: TRBJ2-1
D: TRBD1
DNA: TGTGCCAGCAACAAAGACAGGGGCTCCTACAATGAGCAGTTCTTC
CDR3: CASNKDRGSYNEQFF

V: TRBV2
size: many
J: TRBJ1-2
D: .
DNA: TGTGCCAGCAGTTTAAGAGGGAACCTAGACTATGGCTACACCTTC
CDR3: CASSLRGNLDYGYTF

V: TRBV7-6
size: many
J: TRBJ1-1
D: .
DNA: TGTGCCAGCAGTTCGGACGGTGGGACTGAAGCTTTCTTT
CDR3: CASSSDGGTEAFF

V: TRBV5-6
size: many
J: TRBJ2-2
D: TRBD2
DNA: TGTGCCAGCAGCCGACTAGCGGGGGTGGCCGGGGAGCTGTTTTTT
CDR3: CASSRLAGVAGELFF

V: TRBV27
size: few
J: TRBJ1-1
D: TRBD1
DNA: TGTGCCAGCAGCCCTGACAGGGAAAGAAACACTGAAGCTTTCTTT
CDR3: CASSPDRERNTEAFF

V: TRBV29-1
size: few
J: TRBJ1-2
D: .
DNA: TGCAGCGCCACTCCCACCTTGGGCGGCTACACCTTC
CDR3: CSATPTLGGYTF

V: TRBV20-1
size: .
J: TRBJ2-2
D: .
DNA: TGCAGTGCTAAAAACCGGGTCTTAGCCGGGGAGCTGTTTTTT
CDR3: CSAKNRVLAGELFF

V: TRBV6-6
size: .
J: TRBJ2-1
D: .
DNA: TGTGCCAGCACTTTTAGCGGCGACAATGAGCAGTTCTTC
CDR3: CASTFSGDNEQFF

V: TRBV5-1
size: .
J: TRBJ1-1
D: .
DNA: TGCGCCAGCAGCTTGGAAGGGGGGCGCGGGAACACTGAAGCTTTCTTT
CDR3: CASSLEGGRGNTEAFF

V: TRBV20-1
size: many
J: TRBJ2-1
D: TRBD2
DNA: TGCAGTGCTAGCGAGGGGCTAGCGGGGGGGCGTGACAATGAGCAGTTCTTC
CDR3: CSASEGLAGGRDNEQFF

V: TRBV20-1
size: .
J: TRBJ2-1
D: .
DNA: TGCAGTGCTAGAGATATTAGTACGGGGGCAGGATCCGATCGGGAGCAGTTCTTC
CDR3: CSARDISTGAGSDREQFF

V: TRBV3-1
size: few
J: TRBJ1-1
D: .
DNA: TGTGCCAGCAGCCCCTGGCAGGGGACAAGCACTGAAGCTTTCTTT
CDR3: CASSPWQGTSTEAFF

V: TRBV6-2/TRBV6-3
size: many
J: TRBJ2-2
D: .
DNA: TGTGCCAGCAGACACCTGGGGTTTGACACCTCGAACACCGGGGAGCTGTTTTTT
CDR3: CASRHLGFDTSNTGELFF

V: TRBV20-1
size: .
J: TRBJ2-3
D: TRBD1
DNA: TGCAGTGCTAGAGATTACAGGGGGTACACAGATACGCAGTATTTT
CDR3: CSARDYRGYTDTQYF

V: TRBV4-1
size: many
J: TRBJ1-1
D: .
DNA: TGCGCCAGCAGCCAAGATTCCGGCCGTGCGCTCGGGGCTTTCTTT
CDR3: CASSQDSGRALGAFF

V: TRBV6-2/TRBV6-3
size: many
J: TRBJ1-2
D: TRBD1
DNA: TGTGCCAGCAGTTACCCGGGACAGGCTAACTATGGCTACACCTTC
CDR3: CASSYPGQANYGYTF

V: TRBV28
size: few
J: TRBJ2-2
D: TRBD2
DNA: TGTGCCAGCAGTTTACGGACAGCGGGGGGGAACACCGGGGAGCTGTTTTTT
CDR3: CASSLRTAGGNTGELFF

V: TRBV7-6
size: many
J: TRBJ1-1
D: .
DNA: TGTGCCAGCAGCCCCGGACTTACGACTGAAGCTTTCTTT
CDR3: CASSPGLTTEAFF

V: TRBV28
size: many
J: TRBJ2-3
D: .
DNA: TGTGCCAGCAGTTTAGGCGACTCGGGAGATACGCAGTATTTT
CDR3: CASSLGDSGDTQYF

V: TRBV7-2
size: many
J: TRBJ2-1
D: TRBD1
DNA: TGTGCCAGCAGCTTAGCAAGGACAGGAAACAATGAGCAGTTCTTC
CDR3: CASSLARTGNNEQFF

V: TRBV12-3/TRBV12-4
size: many
J: TRBJ2-2
D: .
DNA: TGTGCCAGCAGTTTAAGGACCGCCCTCACCGGGGAGCTGTTTTTT
CDR3: CASSLRTALTGELFF

V: TRBV12-3/TRBV12-4
size: .
J: TRBJ2-1
D: .
DNA: TGTGCCAGCAGTTCCTCAGGGGGGAGCGATGAGCAGTTCTTC
CDR3: CASSSSGGSDEQFF

V: TRBV5-1
size: .
J: TRBJ2-1
D: .
DNA: TGCGCCAGCAGCCCTCGGAACTGGGACTACAATGAGCAGTTCTTC
CDR3: CASSPRNWDYNEQFF

V: TRBV20-1
size: .
J: TRBJ1-2
D: .
DNA: TGCAGTGCTAGAGACAGGGGCAATGGCTACACCTTC
CDR3: CSARDRGNGYTF

V: TRBV20-1
size: many
J: TRBJ2-1
D: TRBD2
DNA: TGCAGTGCTAGAGCTTCCAAACTCCAGCGGGGGGAAAGGTCCTACAATGAGCAGTTCTTC
CDR3: CSARASKLQRGERSYNEQFF

V: TRBV6-5
size: .
J: TRBJ1-6
D: .
DNA: TGTGCCAGCAGTTACTCGATTCCCGGCGGGGTGAATTCACCCCTCCACTTT
CDR3: CASSYSIPGGVNSPLHF

V: TRBV7-2
size: many
J: TRBJ1-5
D: TRBD1
DNA: TGTGCCAGCAGCTCCAGGGGGAGCAATCAGCCCCAGCATTTT
CDR3: CASSSRGSNQPQHF

V: TRBV28
size: many
J: TRBJ2-1
D: .
DNA: TGTGCCAGCATCGCTTACGAGGGGACGAAATTCTTC
CDR3: CASIAYEGTKFF

V: TRBV7-2
size: many
J: TRBJ2-3
D: .
DNA: TGTGCCAGCAGCCTAAGGGAGAGAGATACGCAGTATTTT
CDR3: CASSLRERDTQYF

V: TRBV29-1
size: many
J: TRBJ1-1
D: TRBD1
DNA: TGCAGCGTCAGACAGGGGCCAGACACTGAAGCTTTCTTT
CDR3: CSVRQGPDTEAFF

V: TRBV4-2
size: many
J: TRBJ2-5
D: TRBD2
DNA: TGTGCCAGCAGCCGAGGACAGCGGGGGGTCCAAGAGACCCAGTACTTC
CDR3: CASSRGQRGVQETQYF

V: TRBV6-2/TRBV6-3
size: few
J: TRBJ2-1
D: .
DNA: TGTGCCAGCAGTTACTCGTCGGGGTCTATTGAGCAGTTCTTC
CDR3: CASSYSSGSIEQFF

V: TRBV7-2
size: many
J: TRBJ1-3
D: .
DNA: TGTGCCAGCAGCCATGGTGGGTCTGGAAACACCATATATTTT
CDR3: CASSHGGSGNTIYF

V: TRBV28
size: many
J: TRBJ1-1
D: .
DNA: TGTGCCAGCAGTTTTGTAACTGAAGCTTTCTTT
CDR3: CASSFVTEAFF

V: TRBV7-2
size: many
J: TRBJ2-3
D: .
DNA: TGTGCCAGCAGCTTAGATTACATACGCACAGATACGCAGTATTTT
CDR3: CASSLDYIRTDTQYF

V: TRBV6-2/TRBV6-3
size: many
J: TRBJ1-5
D: TRBD1
DNA: TGTGCCAGCAGCAGGACAGGGTTGGTCTCGAATCAGCCCCAGCATTTT
CDR3: CASSRTGLVSNQPQHF

V: TRBV3-1
size: many
J: TRBJ1-1
D: TRBD1
DNA: TGTGCCAGCAGCCAGATGGGGACAGCCCCTGAAGCTTTCTTT
CDR3: CASSQMGTAPEAFF

V: TRBV7-2
size: few
J: TRBJ2-3
D: TRBD2
DNA: TGTGCCAGCAGCTCCCTAGCCTCTAGCGGGGGGGCCACAGATACGCAGTATTTT
CDR3: CASSSLASSGGATDTQYF